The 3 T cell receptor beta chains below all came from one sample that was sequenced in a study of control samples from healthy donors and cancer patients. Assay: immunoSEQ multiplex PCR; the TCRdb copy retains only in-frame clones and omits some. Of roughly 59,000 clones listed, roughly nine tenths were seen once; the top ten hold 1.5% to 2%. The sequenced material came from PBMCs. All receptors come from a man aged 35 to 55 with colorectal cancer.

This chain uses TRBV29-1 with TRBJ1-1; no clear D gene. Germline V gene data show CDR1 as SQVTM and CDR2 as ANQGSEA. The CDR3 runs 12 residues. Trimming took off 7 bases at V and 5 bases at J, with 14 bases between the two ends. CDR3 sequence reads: CSARTQRTEAFF. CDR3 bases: TGCAGCGCTCGGACCCAGCGGACTGAAGCTTTCTTT. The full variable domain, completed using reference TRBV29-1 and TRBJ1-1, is SAVISQKPSRDICQRGTSLTIQCQVDSQVTMMFWYRQQPGQSLTLIATANQGSEATYESGFVIDKFPISRPNLTFSTLTVSNMSPEDSSIYLCSARTQRTEAFFGQGTRLTVV.

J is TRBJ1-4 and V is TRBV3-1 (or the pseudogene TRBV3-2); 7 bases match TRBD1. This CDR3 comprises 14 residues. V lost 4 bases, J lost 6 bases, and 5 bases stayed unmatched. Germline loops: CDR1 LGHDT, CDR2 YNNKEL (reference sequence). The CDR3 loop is CASSLTGKDEKLFF. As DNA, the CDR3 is TGTGCCAGCAGCCTGACAGGGAAGGATGAAAAACTGTTTTTT.

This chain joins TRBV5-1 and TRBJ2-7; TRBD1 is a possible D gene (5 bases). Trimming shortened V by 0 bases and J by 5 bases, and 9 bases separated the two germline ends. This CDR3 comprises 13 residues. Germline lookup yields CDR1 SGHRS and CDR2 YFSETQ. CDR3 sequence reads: CASSLGRADEQYF. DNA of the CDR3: TGCGCCAGCAGCTTGGGCAGGGCGGACGAGCAGTACTTC. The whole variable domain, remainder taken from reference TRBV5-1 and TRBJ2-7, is KAGVTQTPRYLIKTRGQQVTLSCSPISGHRSVSWYQQTPGQGLQFLFEYFSETQRNKGNFPGRFSGRQFSNSRSEMNVSTLELGDSALYLCASSLGRADEQYFGPGTRLTVT.